This TCR beta chain was documented in a study of CD8+CD57+ T cells in acquired aplastic anemia. Study-level background: Quantities of DNA derived from sorted CD4+ and CD8+ cells averaged around 3 ug.

Germline CDR1 SGHRS, CDR2 YFSETQ. The trim removed 4 bases at V and 5 bases at J, leaving 8 bases unmatched. The CDR3 contains 14 residues. Regarding this clonotype: What it binds is not known.

Overall study findings and caveats: Patients shared twenty-nine CD8+ CDR3 sequences with controls.

Profiling that covered TCR beta VDJ and CDR3 relied on genomic DNA as its template. TCRdb called the reads again in MiXCR, with one record for every CDR3 protein. The sample has hundreds of thousands of distinct CDR3 sequences; around 68% are singletons. The material sequenced was sorted CD4+, CD8+, or CD8+CD57+ T cells (not recorded which) from PBMCs. This sequence originates from a human donor in good health, serving as a control. The chain is built from TRBV5-1 and TRBJ2-7, with 8 positions matching TRBD1. The CDR3 DNA is TGCGCCAGCAGCCCGATGGACAGGGCAAACGAGCAGTACTTC. The encoded protein is CASSPMDRANEQYF.